This T cell receptor (beta chain) was observed in a study of high-grade serous ovarian cancer treatment subgroups. This clone has more than one count but fewer than ten. Sequencing used immunoSEQ multiplex PCR; TCRdb keeps in-frame clones, though not all of them. The sample lists approximately 4,000 clones, roughly 80% occurring once. Tumor samples were obtained before definitive surgery or chemotherapy. Looked up from germline, CDR1 is LNHNV and CDR2 is YYDKDF (reference sequence). Trimming at V came to 0 bases and at J to 5 bases, leaving 12 bases not matched to a gene. This CDR3 is built from 18 residues.

Sample: tumor tissue. This sequence was found in a human donor with high-grade serous ovarian cancer. J is TRBJ2-5 and V is TRBV15; 10 bases line up with TRBD2. CDR3 DNA sequence: TGTGCCACCAGCAGAGATCCAAGGGCGAGCGGGGGGGCGGAGACCCAGTACTTC. Translating gives CATSRDPRASGGAETQYF.